The 32 T cell receptor beta chains below were found in one sample sequenced in a study of T cell changes during pregnancy in multiple sclerosis. The repertoire was sequenced with immunoSEQ multiplex PCR; TCRdb's copy has only in-frame clones and lacks some. The sample records approximately 73,000 clones, about 92% being singletons. This specimen was CD4+ T cells from peripheral blood mononuclear cells, taken before pregnancy. These TCRs come from a female donor with multiple sclerosis, enrolled in a pregnancy study.

The J gene is TRBJ2-2, the V gene TRBV5-1; D might be TRBD1 (5 bases). The CDR3 loop spans 16 amino acids. Germline CDR1 and CDR2: SGHRS and YFSETQ. V lost 3 bases and J lost 5, with 17 bases in between. DNA of the CDR3: TGCGCCAGCAGCTCGACTCAGGGTGACCTGACCGGGGAGCTGTTTTTT. This sequence encodes CASSSTQGDLTGELFF.

The DNA of the CDR3 is TGTGCCAGCAGGCCCGAGACAGCTGGTAGCTCCTACAATGAGCAGTTCTTC. This sequence encodes CASRPETAGSSYNEQFF. This sequence joins TRBV28 and TRBJ2-1, with a weak D call TRBD1 (5 bases). The V end lost 6 bases, the J end lost 0 bases, and 18 bases lay between the germline ends. This CDR3 spans 17 amino acids. The germline V gene has CDR1 MDHEN and CDR2 SYDVKM.

The chain links TRBV5-1 to TRBJ2-5, with D perhaps TRBD1 (6 bases). The CDR3 extends over 13 amino acids. Germline CDR1 and CDR2: SGHRS and YFSETQ. Deletions cut 1 base from V and 5 bases from J, with 9 bases between. As DNA, the CDR3 is TGCGCCAGCAGCTTGTGGGGGCTGGAGACCCAGTACTTC. Amino acid sequence: CASSLWGLETQYF.

This clone was detected only once. The chain employs TRBV11-2 and TRBJ2-2; D may be TRBD2 (6 bases). Between the trimmed V and J ends, which lost 2 bases and 4 bases, there was a span of 14 bases. The CDR3 extends over 16 amino acids. The germline CDR1 and CDR2 sequences are SGHAT and FQNNGV. The CDR3 DNA is TGTGCCAGCAGCTTAAATCCAGCCGGGGGCACCGGGGAGCTGTTTTTT. Amino acids: CASSLNPAGGTGELFF.

This chain links TRBV2 with TRBJ2-1; the D gene is possibly TRBD1 (5 bases). Germline-derived CDR1 and CDR2 are SNHLY and FYNNEI. V was clipped by 0 bases and J by 15 bases, with 15 bases between them. This CDR3 has 13 amino acids. Written as DNA, the CDR3 is TGTGCCAGCAGTGAAGCGCCAGACAGTAGAGGGTTCTTC. Its protein is CASSEAPDSRGFF.

This chain links TRBV29-1 with TRBJ2-3, with a tentative D call TRBD1 (6 bases). CDR1 SQVTM and CDR2 ANQGSEA come from the germline V gene. Trimming removed 5 bases from V and 2 bases from J, with 11 bases in between. This CDR3 has 13 residues. CDR3 region: CSVYRVYTDTQYF. The CDR3 DNA reads as TGCAGCGTTTACAGGGTATACACAGATACGCAGTATTTT.

This chain links TRBV9 with TRBJ2-2; 9 bases are a match to TRBD2. Germline V gene data show CDR1 as SGDLS and CDR2 as YYNGEE. V shed 4 bases, J shed 1 base, and the junction held 5 bases outside the gene matches. The CDR3 is made up of 16 amino acids. The CDR3 DNA reads as TGTGCCAGCAGCCCCCGACTAGCGGTGAACACCGGGGAGCTGTTTTTT. This encodes CASSPRLAVNTGELFF.

The DNA for the CDR3 is TGTGCCAGCAGCCAGGGACATGGCAAACTGAACACCGGGGAGCTGTTTTTT. Translating it yields CASSQGHGKLNTGELFF. V usage is TRBV7-3 and J usage is TRBJ2-2; perhaps TRBD1 as D (6 bases). This CDR3 has 17 amino acids. The germline V gene has CDR1 SGHTA and CDR2 FQGTGA. The germline V and J ends were trimmed by 5 bases and 1 base, with 17 bases remaining between them.

The V call is TRBV18, the J call TRBJ2-3, with 9 bases aligning to TRBD2. Germline V gives CDR1 KGHSH, CDR2 LQKENI. The CDR3 extends over 15 amino acids. V was clipped by 3 bases and J by 4 bases; unmatched bases: 5. The CDR3 here is CASSPSTSGADTQYF. CDR3 DNA: TGTGCCAGCTCACCCTCGACTAGCGGCGCAGATACGCAGTATTTT.

The V gene is TRBV9, the J gene TRBJ2-3; 12 bases agree with TRBD2. The CDR3 covers 17 residues. J lost 1 base, V lost 4 bases, and 7 bases had no gene match. Germline CDR1 SGDLS, CDR2 YYNGEE. In DNA form, the CDR3 reads TGTGCCAGCAGCCCATCCCCTAGCGGGGGGGGCACAGATACGCAGTATTTT. Protein sequence: CASSPSPSGGGTDTQYF.

This chain joins TRBV4-1 and TRBJ2-7, with 10 nucleotides matching TRBD1. There are 17 residues in the CDR3. Germline assignment: CDR1 MGHRA and CDR2 YSYEKL. V lost 4 bases, J lost 2 bases, and 11 bases stayed unmatched. The DNA for the CDR3 is TGCGCCAGCAGCCGGGTAGCCTCCGGGACAGGGGCCTACGAGCAGTACTTC. Translated: CASSRVASGTGAYEQYF.

This chain uses TRBV20-1 with TRBJ1-1; D is ambiguous. The CDR3 contains 11 residues. Germline V gene sequence: CDR1 DFQATT, CDR2 SNEGSKA (reference sequence). V lost 3 bases and J 5 bases, leaving 7 bases between the germline ends. The CDR3 sequence is CSARRVTEAFF. CDR3 nucleotide sequence: TGCAGTGCTAGGAGGGTTACTGAAGCTTTCTTT.

The CDR3 DNA sequence: TGTGCCAGCAGCAAGGAGGGGGCGCAGAATAATTCACCCCTCCACTTT. Translation gives CASSKEGAQNNSPLHF. The chain links TRBV5-4 to TRBJ1-6; the match to TRBD1 covers 7 bases. The CDR3 runs to 16 residues. CDR1 and CDR2 from the germline V gene are SGHNT and YYREEE (reference sequence). Trimming at V came to 4 bases and at J to 5 bases, leaving 9 bases not matched to a gene.

This clone is a singleton in its sample. This chain links TRBV10-1 with TRBJ2-7; D is unresolved. Per germline, CDR1 WNHNN and CDR2 SYGVQD (reference sequence). The V gene lost 3 bases and the J gene lost 1 base, with 7 bases spanning the gap. The CDR3 loop spans 13 amino acids. This CDR3 reads CASSDGLSYEQYF. CDR3 sequence (DNA): TGCGCCAGCAGTGACGGGTTATCCTACGAGCAGTACTTC.

The rearrangement uses TRBV2 and TRBJ2-1, with TRBD1 identical over 7 bases. The CDR3 sequence is 15 residues long. The V and J ends lost 9 bases and 7 bases, in that order; junction bases with no gene match: 15. Germline loops: CDR1 SNHLY, CDR2 FYNNEI. The CDR3 DNA is TGTGCCAGTCACCTGGGAGAGGGGGCTGTGAATGAGCAGTTCTTC. It is translated as CASHLGEGAVNEQFF. The entire variable domain, with the rest obtained from reference TRBV2 and TRBJ2-1, is as follows: EPEVTQTPSHQVTQMGQEVILRCVPISNHLYFYWYRQILGQKVEFLVSFYNNEISEKSEIFDDQFSVERPDGSNFTLKIRSTKLEDSAMYFCASHLGEGAVNEQFFGPGTRLTVL.

This clone appeared a single time. The chain is built from TRBV2 and TRBJ1-1, with D tentatively TRBD1 (5 bases). Per germline, CDR1 SNHLY and CDR2 FYNNEI. The CDR3 contains 15 residues. The V end lost 4 bases, the J end lost 7 bases, and 19 bases lay between the germline ends. The CDR3 DNA reads as TGTGCCAGCAGTGGACAGACACCCCTAAGGGGTGAAGCTTTCTTT. This sequence encodes CASSGQTPLRGEAFF.

The chain carries TRBV19 and TRBJ1-5, with 7 bases fitting TRBD1. V dropped 0 bases and J dropped 1; count of bases not matched to a gene: 6. Germline V gene sequence: CDR1 LNHDA, CDR2 SQIVND (reference sequence). CDR3 length: 17 amino acids. The CDR3 bases are TGTGCCAGTAGTATAGATCGGGGGACAGACAGCAATCAGCCCCAGCATTTT. Translating gives CASSIDRGTDSNQPQHF.

V and J are TRBV10-3 and TRBJ1-4, with D maybe TRBD1 (6 bases). The germline V and J ends were trimmed by 6 bases and 4 bases, with 12 bases remaining between them. The CDR3 has 14 amino acids. CDR1 is ENHRY, CDR2 SYGVKD, per germline. CDR3 sequence (DNA): TGTGCCATCAGCCTACAGGGAGATAATGAAAAACTGTTTTTT. Residues: CAISLQGDNEKLFF.

This rearrangement joins TRBV6-5 to TRBJ1-2; TRBD1 agrees at 9 bases. The V and J ends lost 5 bases and 1 base, in that order; junction bases with no gene match: 5. Germline V lookup: CDR1 MNHEY, CDR2 SVGAGI. The CDR3 is 15 amino acids. Here the CDR3 DNA reads TGTGCCAGCAGTCGGGGGGACAGGGATAACTATGGCTACACCTTC. The encoded protein is CASSRGDRDNYGYTF.

Note on this clone: The identical CDR3 is also encoded by other nucleotide sequences in the sample. V and J are TRBV19 and TRBJ2-5; TRBD1 aligns across 7 bases. This CDR3 is 13 amino acids long. CDR1 is LNHDA and CDR2 is SQIVND in the germline V gene (reference sequence). V trimming: 6 bases; J trimming: 3 bases; junction bases outside the gene matches: 4. The CDR3 here is CASSRDREETQYF. CDR3 DNA sequence: TGTGCCAGTAGCAGAGACAGGGAAGAGACCCAGTACTTC.

The chain joins TRBV6-1 to TRBJ2-4; maybe TRBD2 (6 bases). The length of the CDR3 is 16 residues. V was shortened by 2 bases and J by 0 bases, with 11 bases between the two germline ends. Germline loops: CDR1 MNHNS, CDR2 SASEGT. CDR3 region: CASSEHGRGAKNIQYF. As DNA, the CDR3 is TGTGCCAGCAGTGAACATGGGCGGGGAGCCAAAAACATTCAGTACTTC.

The rearrangement links TRBV19 to TRBJ2-1; no clear D gene. The CDR3 spans 11 residues. Germline V gene lookup returns CDR1 LNHDA and CDR2 SQIVND (reference sequence). Trimming shortened V by 6 bases and J by 4 bases, and 4 bases separated the two germline ends. The CDR3 reads CASSQYNEQFF. CDR3 bases: TGTGCCAGTAGCCAGTACAATGAGCAGTTCTTC.

The rearrangement links TRBV25-1 to TRBJ2-3, with 9 bases fitting TRBD1. Germline trimming cut 5 bases from V and 8 bases from J; bases unmatched to any gene: 14. Germline V gives CDR1 MGHDK, CDR2 SYGVNS. The CDR3 is made up of 16 amino acids. The CDR3 DNA sequence: TGTGCCAGCAGTTCATCGGGACAGGGACTGTTATCTACGCAGTATTTT. Translating gives CASSSSGQGLLSTQYF. Full variable domain (outside the CDR3, taken from reference TRBV25-1 and TRBJ2-3): EADIYQTPRYLVIGTGKKITLECSQTMGHDKMYWYQQDPGMELHLIHYSYGVNSTEKGDLSSESTVSRIRTEHFPLTLESARPSHTSQYLCASSSSGQGLLSTQYFGPGTRLTVL.

The V and J genes are TRBV7-3 and TRBJ2-7, with 7 bases that match TRBD1. Germline CDR1 SGHTA, CDR2 FQGTGA. V dropped 5 bases and J dropped 0; count of bases not matched to a gene: 4. The CDR3 consists of 14 residues. The CDR3 here is CASSLRDSSYEQYF. The CDR3 DNA follows: TGTGCCAGCAGCCTCCGGGACAGCTCCTACGAGCAGTACTTC.

The chain combines TRBV27 with TRBJ2-7; D might be TRBD2 (6 bases). This CDR3 contains 14 residues. Trimming took 5 bases from V and 6 from J, leaving 17 bases between them. The germline CDR1 and CDR2 sequences are MNHEY and SMNVEV (reference sequence). The CDR3 here is CASSKDGEVGEQYF. DNA of the CDR3: TGTGCCAGCAGTAAAGACGGGGAGGTCGGCGAGCAGTACTTC.

As DNA, the CDR3 is TGTGCCAGTAGTTTCGGACAGGGGGCGGATCAGCCCCAGCATTTT. It encodes CASSFGQGADQPQHF. The chain uses TRBV19 and TRBJ1-5; 11 positions agree with TRBD1. The CDR3 totals 15 residues. With V trimmed by 5 bases and J by 5 bases, 5 bases remained unmatched. In germline, CDR1 is LNHDA, CDR2 SQIVND (reference sequence).

The chain combines TRBV7-9 with TRBJ2-7; D is perhaps TRBD1 (5 bases). The germline gives CDR1 SEHNR, CDR2 FQNEAQ (reference sequence). Between the trimmed V and J ends, which lost 3 bases and 5 bases, there was a span of 14 bases. This CDR3 is built from 14 residues. CDR3 sequence: CASSFQGIGNEQYF. DNA of the CDR3: TGTGCCAGCAGCTTTCAGGGCATTGGAAACGAGCAGTACTTC.

This chain uses TRBV18 with TRBJ1-5; no clear D gene. V was shortened by 5 bases and J by 2 bases, with 13 bases between the two germline ends. CDR3 size: 15 residues. Per the germline V gene, CDR1 is KGHSH and CDR2 is LQKENI. The CDR3 DNA sequence: TGTGCCAGCTCAGCGACCCCCGGGGGCAATCAGCCCCAGCATTTT. Residues: CASSATPGGNQPQHF.

The chain carries TRBV5-1 and TRBJ2-3; D is perhaps TRBD2 (6 bases). CDR3 size: 13 residues. Trimming shortened V by 4 bases and J by 5 bases, and 11 bases separated the two germline ends. CDR1 is SGHRS, CDR2 YFSETQ, per germline. The CDR3 region has the DNA TGCGCCAGCAGCGCCGCGGGGAGAGATACGCAGTATTTT. The encoded protein is CASSAAGRDTQYF.

V gene TRBV10-2 combines with J gene TRBJ1-1; 10 bases are a match to TRBD1. V gave up 5 bases and J gave up 7 bases; unmatched junction bases: 10. Germline CDR1 WSHSY, CDR2 SAAADI. CDR3 length: 15 amino acids. The CDR3 nucleotides are TGCGCCAGCAGTTCCGGGACAGGGGAGATTGGTGAAGCTTTCTTT. Its protein product is CASSSGTGEIGEAFF.

V gene TRBV7-9 combines with J gene TRBJ1-1; TRBD1 might be the D (5 bases). Germline CDR1 and CDR2: SEHNR and FQNEAQ (reference sequence). The V end lost 1 base, the J end lost 1 base, and 7 bases lay between the germline ends. The CDR3 totals 14 residues. This CDR3 reads CASSLDGGNTEAFF. CDR3 coding DNA: TGTGCCAGCAGCTTAGACGGGGGGAACACTGAAGCTTTCTTT.

V usage is TRBV27 and J usage is TRBJ2-7; the match to TRBD2 covers 11 bases. The CDR3 has 16 residues. J was trimmed by 2 bases and V by 2 bases; bases with no gene match: 5. CDR1 and CDR2 (germline): MNHEY, SMNVEV (reference sequence). The CDR3 protein is CASSLMASGRPYEQYF. The CDR3 nucleotides are TGTGCCAGCAGTTTAATGGCTAGCGGGAGGCCCTACGAGCAGTACTTC.